Detailed here is one TCR beta chain. Its antigen is not known. Repertoires were generated with immunoSEQ multiplex PCR, while TCRdb's copy carries only in-frame clones and drops some. The sample consists of 45,000 to 65,000 clones, approximately 94% of them appearing once. This entry comes from a study of graft-versus-host responses after intestinal transplantation. As for the study in general: Anti-thymocyte globulin served as induction for all recipients, who then took tacrolimus and steroids for around 3 years. Study outcomes and limitations: GvH clones were identified in recipient marrow, with some first appearing in ileum or blood.

Specimen: unstimulated CD4+ T cells sorted from spleen or lymph node cells, collected before transplant. The TCR originated in a human donor who was the organ donor for an intestinal transplant.

For the CDR3, the DNA is TGTGCCAGCTCACGGTCCCAGCGGGGGACGAAAGATACGCAGTATTTT. Amino acid sequence: CASSRSQRGTKDTQYF. This chain uses TRBV18 with TRBJ2-3; TRBD2 agrees at 8 bases. This CDR3 has 16 amino acids. Trimming at V came to 4 bases and at J to 5 bases, leaving 11 bases not matched to a gene. Germline CDR1 KGHSH, CDR2 LQKENI.